This entry features one T cell receptor beta chain sequence. The target of this receptor is not known. Base qualities were left out, and no much larger clone turns up one base away. The immunoSEQ assay used for TCR sequencing gave the T-cell fraction in both tumor and uninvolved lung tissue. The paper's processing steps were these. To analyze survival, patients were divided into a high T-cell fraction group (upper tertile) and a low T-cell fraction group (lower two tertiles), and the two groups were compared using a log-rank test. A signed-rank test was used to check for differences in T-cell fraction between paired tumor and uninvolved lung. Here the immuneACCESS table is served through TCRdb, limited to in-frame sequences with V and J called. Missing clones are a known gap in these copies; in checked studies unresolved V genes cover under half, and the rest lacks a known reason. V, J and clone size derive from that table, while D and trimming were established from the DNA sequence. The sample yields roughly 12,000 clones; roughly 76% were counted once. The ten largest clones add up to roughly 17% of the sample.

Patient enrollment in ICON started in the first half of 2016, and the final patient was enrolled in 2018. In a subcohort of approximately 76 patients, fresh tumor and matched uninvolved tissue were collected for in-depth immune analyses, with TCR sequencing among those analyses. DNA isolated from bulk tissue, without cell sorting, was used for TCR sequencing. The CDR3, cysteine through phenylalanine, is 18 amino acids long. Solely the CDR3 DNA is kept, with 54 bases framed from the first base. CDR1 and CDR2 are read off the germline V gene (reference sequence) as MNHEY and SMNVEV. Trimming removed 0 bases from V and 4 bases from J; the gene matches leave 12 bases unexplained. The entry originates in a study of tumor-infiltrating lymphocytes in localized non-small cell lung cancer (dated by TCRdb to 2020 to 2022). In the study overall: The cohort included patients whose samples were collected after neoadjuvant chemotherapy, as well as both smokers and never-smokers and several histologies. From each patient came resected tumor tissue plus uninvolved lung tissue from that same patient, and the uninvolved lung tissue was described as non-adjacent to the tumor. The overall ICON cohort was composed of over a hundred surgical patients with localized non-small cell lung cancer whose tumors were resected. The same patients underwent several integrated assays, with TCR sequencing performed together with flow cytometry, multiplex immunofluorescence, RNA-seq, exome sequencing and proteomics. A total of 55 or so patients were included in the paired tumor versus uninvolved lung comparison of immunoSEQ T-cell fraction.

What the work shows at the level of the full study, not this receptor alone: No difference in TCR-derived T-cell fraction was observed between the flow cytometry-defined immunotypes IM1 (good prognosis) and IM2 (poor prognosis). Because different assays used different pieces of the same tissue, intratumor heterogeneity could not be separated from technical variation. Because assay coverage varied across patients depending on available tissue quantity, TCR sequencing was performed for only a subset of the cohort. Higher T cell infiltration in tumors than in uninvolved lung tissue was supported by TCRbeta sequencing, consistent with immunofluorescence CD3 counts.

The sequence came from a human donor with non-small cell lung cancer. The sequencing input was uninvolved lung tissue not adjacent to the tumor. The chain is assembled from TRBV27 and TRBJ2-3, with TRBD2 identical over 8 junction bases. The encoded CDR3 is CASSLSIRKRERSDTQYF. Here is the DNA: TGTGCCAGCAGTTTATCGATCAGAAAGCGGGAGCGATCAGATACGCAGTATTTT.